The clone carrying this TCR beta chain was recorded only once. Profiling relied on immunoSEQ multiplex PCR, and the TCRdb table lists in-frame clones only, not all of them. The table has tens of thousands of clones, 70% to 75% seen once. Germline-derived CDR1 and CDR2 are SGHRS and YFSETQ. With 4 bases clipped from V and 4 bases from J, the junction kept 4 bases outside the gene matches. This CDR3 is built from 14 residues. The data are from a study of blood T cell repertoires in COVID-19. Overall study: Acute-phase and convalescent COVID-19 samples originated in the United States, Italy and Spain.

The sequence was collected from a woman in her 70s with acute or convalescent COVID-19. Sequencing used peripheral blood. The V gene is TRBV5-1, the J gene TRBJ2-1, with 8 positions matching TRBD2. The CDR3 region has the DNA TGCGCCAGCAGCCGTATAGCGGGATACAATGAGCAGTTCTTC. It codes for CASSRIAGYNEQFF. Looking up the rest from reference TRBV5-1 and TRBJ2-1 gives the full variable domain: KAGVTQTPRYLIKTRGQQVTLSCSPISGHRSVSWYQQTPGQGLQFLFEYFSETQRNKGNFPGRFSGRQFSNSRSEMNVSTLELGDSALYLCASSRIAGYNEQFFGPGTRLTVL.